The entry below gives a single T cell receptor (beta chain) sequence along with its context. CDR3 length equals 16 residues. The germline V gene has CDR1 SGDLS and CDR2 YYNGEE. V trimming: 3 bases; J trimming: 5 bases; junction bases outside the gene matches: 12. This entry comes from a study of blood T cell repertoires in COVID-19. Study overall: Samples of COVID-19 (acute and convalescent) were obtained from the United States, Italy and Spain. Nucleic acid was either cDNA or gDNA, and it came from T cells, B-cell-depleted T cells, or PBMCs.

As originally analysed: From reference gene primer amplification, estimates of nucleated cell counts were derived. Repertoires were generated with immunoSEQ multiplex PCR, while TCRdb's copy carries only in-frame clones and drops some. That table gives V, J and clone size, and the DNA gave D and trimming. The profile shows 50,000 or so clones, 85% to 95% of them singletons. This clonotype originated in a woman aged 80 or over with acute or convalescent COVID-19. The chain uses TRBV9 and TRBJ2-5; 8 nucleotides agree with TRBD2. What was sequenced was peripheral blood. CDR3 nucleotide sequence: TGTGCCAGCAGCGGCGGGGAGGCGGGAGGAGGGGAGACCCAGTACTTC. Its translation is CASSGGEAGGGETQYF.